The 17 T cell receptor beta chains below all came from one sample that was sequenced in a study of T-cell memory formation after mild COVID-19. MiXCR, run by TCRdb on the 5' RACE reads, gives a single entry per CDR3 protein. Of about 190,000 distinct CDR3 sequences listed, around 25% are singletons. The specimen sequenced was PBMCs or a T cell subset sorted from them (not recorded which). The receptor source for this set is an adult woman who had mild COVID-19 (a few samples of this study predate the infection). Cell type and time point are not known.

This chain uses TRBV5-1 with TRBJ2-3; TRBD2 aligns across 7 bases. The CDR3 contains 15 residues. Trimming cost V 5 bases and J 0 bases; bases outside gene matches: 6. Germline assignment: CDR1 SGHRS and CDR2 YFSETQ. CDR3 coding DNA: TGCGCCAGCAGATCGCCTAGCGGAAGCACAGATACGCAGTATTTT. Protein: CASRSPSGSTDTQYF.

J is TRBJ2-5 and V is TRBV7-8, with 13 positions matching TRBD2. Trimming took 1 base from V and 5 from J; bases not matched to a gene: 7. The CDR3 has 17 residues. The V gene's germline CDR1 is SGHVS and CDR2 FQNEAQ. The CDR3 here is CASSLGGTSGIYETQYF. In DNA, the CDR3 is TGTGCCAGCAGCTTAGGGGGGACTAGCGGGATTTACGAGACCCAGTACTTC.

This clonotype was seen a few times. The chain couples TRBV19 to TRBJ2-7; 8 bases match TRBD1. The V gene's germline CDR1 is LNHDA and CDR2 SQIVND (reference sequence). This CDR3 has 15 residues. Germline trimming cut 4 bases from V and 5 bases from J; bases unmatched to any gene: 10. The CDR3 here is CASSTRQGFVHEQYF. In DNA, the CDR3 is TGTGCCAGTAGTACCCGACAGGGGTTTGTCCACGAGCAGTACTTC.

This clonotype came up once. V usage is TRBV5-1 and J usage is TRBJ2-1; 7 bases match TRBD2. Germline loops: CDR1 SGHRS, CDR2 YFSETQ. CDR3 length: 17 amino acids. Trimming removed 0 bases from V and 1 base from J; junction bases left unmatched: 7. The CDR3 reads CASSLDPSGGSYNEQFF. The CDR3 DNA reads TGCGCCAGCAGCTTGGATCCTAGCGGAGGTTCCTACAATGAGCAGTTCTTC.

This chain joins TRBV6-5 and TRBJ2-2; TRBD2 matches 8 bases. The length of the CDR3 is 16 residues. Germline loops: CDR1 MNHEY, CDR2 SVGAGI. Unmatched junction bases numbered 6, after V lost 6 bases and J lost 0 bases. The CDR3, as DNA: TGTGCCAGCAGCCTCCCGGGGGGGACGAACACCGGGGAGCTGTTTTTT. It translates to CASSLPGGTNTGELFF.

In its sample, this clonotype was seen a few times. The V gene is TRBV10-2, the J gene TRBJ1-1; tentative D call: TRBD1 (6 bases). The length of the CDR3 is 15 residues. Germline loops: CDR1 WSHSY, CDR2 SAAADI. Trimming shortened V by 0 bases and J by 5 bases, and 13 bases separated the two germline ends. CDR3 sequence (DNA): TGCGCCAGCAGTGAGTCGGGGCGGGGGCGGACTGAAGCTTTCTTT. As protein: CASSESGRGRTEAFF.

V and J are TRBV12-3 or TRBV12-4 and TRBJ2-3, with a possible D match to TRBD1 (7 bases). The CDR3 sequence is 15 residues long. The ends were cut back, 5 bases at V and 1 base at J, with 13 bases in the middle. The CDR3 region has the DNA TGTGCCAGCAGTCCTCAGGGGGGAGGCACAGATACGCAGTATTTT. Protein product: CASSPQGGGTDTQYF.

This clonotype was seen more than once but under ten times. This chain links TRBV5-1 with TRBJ2-3; D is ambiguous. CDR1 is SGHRS and CDR2 is YFSETQ in the germline V gene. This CDR3 spans 14 amino acids. V lost 4 bases, J lost 2 bases, and 11 bases lay in between. The CDR3 protein is CASSDWRPTDTQYF. The CDR3 DNA sequence: TGCGCCAGCAGCGATTGGAGACCCACAGATACGCAGTATTTT.

The CDR3 loop reads CASSTGQGRTEAFF. The CDR3 nucleotides read TGTGCCAGCAGCACCGGACAGGGGCGCACTGAAGCTTTCTTT. The chain combines TRBV7-9 with TRBJ1-1, with 9 bases fitting TRBD1. The CDR3 runs 14 residues. V shed 5 bases, J shed 4 bases, and the junction held 5 bases outside the gene matches. CDR1 is SEHNR and CDR2 is FQNEAQ in the germline V gene (reference sequence).

A few counts support this clonotype. V usage is TRBV4-3 and J usage is TRBJ2-2, with TRBD1 matching over 10 bases. The CDR3 consists of 16 residues. The germline CDR1 and CDR2 sequences are LGHNA and YSLEER. J gave up 3 bases and V 3 bases, and 4 bases lay outside the gene matches. CDR3 sequence: CASSQGQGSDTGELFF. CDR3 nucleotides: TGCGCCAGCAGCCAGGGACAGGGGTCGGACACCGGGGAGCTGTTTTTT.

There are a few counts of this clonotype. V is TRBV2 and J is TRBJ1-2, with a weak D call TRBD1 (6 bases). The CDR3 loop spans 15 amino acids. The germline V gene has CDR1 SNHLY and CDR2 FYNNEI. V was clipped by 1 base and J by 3 bases, with 12 bases between them. Here the CDR3 reads CASSEDQGLHYGYTF. The CDR3 region has the DNA TGTGCCAGCAGTGAAGACCAGGGGCTCCACTATGGCTACACCTTC. The variable domain in full, completed from reference TRBV2 and TRBJ1-2, reads EPEVTQTPSHQVTQMGQEVILRCVPISNHLYFYWYRQILGQKVEFLVSFYNNEISEKSEIFDDQFSVERPDGSNFTLKIRSTKLEDSAMYFCASSEDQGLHYGYTFGSGTRLTVV.

This chain links TRBV27 with TRBJ2-3; TRBD2 aligns across 13 bases. Germline V gene data show CDR1 as MNHEY and CDR2 as SMNVEV (reference sequence). After removal of 4 bases from V and 3 bases from J, the junction contained 13 bases not matched to a gene. This CDR3 comprises 19 residues. This chain's CDR3 is CASSSPTSGRALNTDTQYF. For the CDR3, the DNA is TGTGCCAGCAGTTCGCCAACTAGCGGGAGGGCCCTTAATACAGATACGCAGTATTTT.

The chain uses TRBV3-1 and TRBJ2-2; weak D call: TRBD1 (6 bases). The V gene lost 1 base and the J gene lost 5 bases, with 8 bases spanning the gap. The CDR3 has 14 amino acids. Germline CDR1 reads LGHDT; CDR2 reads YNNKEL (reference sequence). The CDR3 spells CASSQVDRTGELFF. CDR3 nucleotides: TGTGCCAGCAGCCAAGTAGACAGGACCGGGGAGCTGTTTTTT.

J is TRBJ2-5 and V is TRBV5-6, with 10 bases identical to TRBD1. CDR1 and CDR2 (germline): SGHDT, YYEEEE. The CDR3 is 16 residues long. J was trimmed by 2 bases and V by 1 base; bases with no gene match: 5. CDR3 DNA sequence: TGTGCCAGCAGCTTGTATCCGGGACAGGGGCAAGAGACCCAGTACTTC. It specifies CASSLYPGQGQETQYF.

The chain links TRBV10-3 to TRBJ2-1, with D tentatively TRBD1 or TRBD2 (5 bases each). Trimming cost V 3 bases and J 0 bases, with 15 bases left between them. The CDR3 extends over 17 amino acids. From germline, CDR1 is ENHRY and CDR2 SYGVKD. The CDR3 region is CAISDPEGYSSYNEQFF. DNA of the CDR3: TGTGCCATCAGTGACCCCGAGGGGTACAGCTCCTACAATGAGCAGTTCTTC.

The gene calls are TRBV5-6 and TRBJ2-1, with 10 bases identical to TRBD2. V trimming: 4 bases; J trimming: 4 bases; junction bases outside the gene matches: 8. Germline CDR1 SGHDT, CDR2 YYEEEE. This CDR3 is built from 16 residues. CDR3 sequence reads: CASSLPASGGYNEQFF. The CDR3, as DNA: TGTGCCAGCAGCCTACCTGCTAGCGGGGGTTACAATGAGCAGTTCTTC.

This sequence joins TRBV5-6 and TRBJ2-1; 10 bases fit TRBD1. Germline V gene sequence: CDR1 SGHDT, CDR2 YYEEEE. The length of the CDR3 is 14 residues. V gave up 9 bases and J gave up 6 bases; unmatched junction bases: 9. The CDR3 bases are TGTGCCACCGCATGGGACAGGGGACCCAATGAGCAGTTCTTC. Translating it yields CATAWDRGPNEQFF.